The 17 T cell receptor beta chains presented below share a single source sample, sequenced in a study of OX40 agonist ivuxolimab in advanced cancers. Sequencing used immunoSEQ multiplex PCR; TCRdb keeps in-frame clones, though not all of them. The data contain some 67,000 clones, 88% of them singletons. Sequences were derived from CD4+ or CD8+ T cells sorted from blood, sampled in a trial of the OX40 agonist ivuxolimab. Every receptor here comes from an adult with an advanced solid tumor such as melanoma, head and neck, liver or kidney cancer.

This clone was counted a few times. This chain uses TRBV6-5 with TRBJ1-5, with 7 bases aligning to TRBD1. This CDR3 has 14 residues. V lost 5 bases, J lost 5 bases, and 6 bases stayed unmatched. Germline V gives CDR1 MNHEY, CDR2 SVGAGI. The DNA for the CDR3 is TGTGCCAGCAGTCCCAGGGGGAGAGATCAGCCCCAGCATTTT. Residues: CASSPRGRDQPQHF.

The chain joins TRBV2 to TRBJ2-5; D not certain. CDR1 is SNHLY, CDR2 FYNNEI, per germline. V was shortened by 8 bases and J by 6 bases, with 4 bases between the two germline ends. The CDR3 runs 9 residues. Here the CDR3 reads CASGQTQYF. CDR3 coding DNA: TGTGCCAGCGGTCAGACCCAGTACTTC. The entire variable domain, with the rest obtained from reference TRBV2 and TRBJ2-5, is as follows: EPEVTQTPSHQVTQMGQEVILRCVPISNHLYFYWYRQILGQKVEFLVSFYNNEISEKSEIFDDQFSVERPDGSNFTLKIRSTKLEDSAMYFCASGQTQYFGPGTRLLVL.

A single count supports this clone. This chain links TRBV2 with TRBJ2-1, with no clear D. The V and J ends lost 7 bases and 9 bases respectively, with 13 bases between them. The CDR3 is 12 amino acids. Germline V gene lookup returns CDR1 SNHLY and CDR2 FYNNEI. CDR3 region: CASKGQVAEQFF. The CDR3 DNA is TGTGCCAGCAAAGGGCAGGTAGCTGAGCAGTTCTTC.

The V gene is TRBV7-9, the J gene TRBJ1-5; maybe TRBD1 (6 bases). Germline V lookup: CDR1 SEHNR, CDR2 FQNEAQ (reference sequence). The CDR3 loop spans 14 amino acids. The V and J ends lost 5 bases and 4 bases respectively, with 12 bases between them. The CDR3 bases are TGTGCCAGCAGCGTTGGGGGCGTTAATCAGCCCCAGCATTTT. Encoded protein: CASSVGGVNQPQHF.

In its sample, this clone was seen a few times. This chain uses TRBV5-1 with TRBJ2-3; 10 bases fit TRBD2. This CDR3 comprises 14 residues. Germline V lookup: CDR1 SGHRS, CDR2 YFSETQ. The J segment lost 5 bases and the V segment lost 2 bases, leaving 2 bases of the junction unmatched. CDR3: CASSLVAGGDTQYF. CDR3 nucleotide sequence: TGCGCCAGCAGCTTAGTAGCGGGGGGAGATACGCAGTATTTT.

The chain uses TRBV6-1 and TRBJ1-6, with unresolved D. CDR1 and CDR2 (germline): MNHNS, SASEGT. Trimming pared 3 bases from V and 2 bases from J, leaving 8 bases between. This CDR3 spans 15 amino acids. CDR3 region: CASSDVSPYNSPLHF. The CDR3 nucleotides are TGTGCCAGCAGTGATGTCAGCCCCTATAATTCACCCCTCCACTTT.

With regard to this clone: Other DNA sequences within the sample encode an identical CDR3. V and J are TRBV5-1 and TRBJ1-4, with D maybe TRBD1 (5 bases). Trimming shortened V by 1 base and J by 8 bases, and 12 bases separated the two germline ends. This CDR3 spans 14 amino acids. Germline loops: CDR1 SGHRS, CDR2 YFSETQ. The CDR3 loop reads CASSLYSGYEKLFF. The CDR3 region has the DNA TGCGCCAGCAGCTTGTATTCAGGGTACGAAAAACTGTTTTTT.

This clone came up once. The CDR3 spells CASSPGGGNQPQHF. The CDR3 DNA reads TGTGCCAGCAGCCCCGGGGGGGGCAATCAGCCCCAGCATTTT. The V and J genes are TRBV7-6 and TRBJ1-5, with D possibly TRBD1 on 5 matching bases. The germline V gene has CDR1 SGHVS and CDR2 FNYEAQ. Trimming stripped 5 bases from V and 2 bases from J, with 10 bases between. The CDR3 sequence is 14 residues long.

This chain uses TRBV5-4 with TRBJ2-5, with TRBD2 identical over 9 bases. With V trimmed by 2 bases and J by 4 bases, 6 bases remained unmatched. The CDR3 sequence is 15 residues long. CDR1 SGHNT and CDR2 YYREEE come from the germline V gene (reference sequence). The CDR3 DNA reads TGTGCCAGCAGCTTTGGCGGGGGGGCAGGAGAGACCCAGTACTTC. It translates to CASSFGGGAGETQYF.

The rearrangement uses TRBV2 and TRBJ1-1, with D unclear. Germline CDR1 and CDR2: SNHLY and FYNNEI. V lost 2 bases, J lost 7 bases, and 14 bases lay in between. The CDR3 has 14 amino acids. The CDR3 is CASSERHPGREAFF. The CDR3 DNA follows: TGTGCCAGCAGTGAACGCCACCCGGGTCGTGAAGCTTTCTTT.

The DNA of the CDR3 is TGTGCCAGCAATATACTAGCGGGGGGCAATGAGCAGTTCTTC. Its protein is CASNILAGGNEQFF. This chain links TRBV27 with TRBJ2-1; 12 bases agree with TRBD2. J was trimmed by 6 bases and V by 7 bases; bases with no gene match: 4. Germline V gene lookup returns CDR1 MNHEY and CDR2 SMNVEV (reference sequence). The CDR3 has 14 amino acids.

The genes are TRBV7-3 and TRBJ1-1; TRBD1 matches at 7 bases. This CDR3 has 13 residues. Germline-derived CDR1 and CDR2 are SGHTA and FQGTGA. Losses at the gene ends were 3 bases for V and 4 bases for J; bases not matched to a gene: 2. DNA of the CDR3: TGTGCCAGCAGCTTCGGACAGGTCACTGAAGCTTTCTTT. Encoded protein: CASSFGQVTEAFF.

The chain uses TRBV5-1 and TRBJ2-3; D gene uncertain. The CDR3 consists of 13 residues. Germline V CDR1 and CDR2: SGHRS, YFSETQ. Trimming removed 5 bases at V and 1 base at J, with 8 bases between. The CDR3 DNA follows: TGCGCCAGCAGGTCGACTGGCACAGATACGCAGTATTTT. Translation: CASRSTGTDTQYF. Full variable domain (missing parts from reference TRBV5-1 and TRBJ2-3): KAGVTQTPRYLIKTRGQQVTLSCSPISGHRSVSWYQQTPGQGLQFLFEYFSETQRNKGNFPGRFSGRQFSNSRSEMNVSTLELGDSALYLCASRSTGTDTQYFGPGTRLTVL.

This chain links TRBV6-6 with TRBJ2-3, with TRBD2 matching over 9 bases. V was pared by 2 bases and J by 3 bases, with 6 bases of the junction left unmatched. The CDR3 sequence is 16 residues long. Germline assignment: CDR1 MNHNY and CDR2 SVGAGI (reference sequence). As DNA, the CDR3 is TGTGCCAGCAGTTACGCGGCTAGCGGGGTTACAGATACGCAGTATTTT. Translation: CASSYAASGVTDTQYF.

This chain joins TRBV5-1 and TRBJ1-4; 10 nucleotides line up with TRBD1. V lost 2 bases and J lost 3; bases outside the gene matches: 4. CDR1 is SGHRS and CDR2 is YFSETQ in the germline V gene. The length of the CDR3 is 16 residues. CDR3 sequence: CASSFTGQGANEKLFF. In DNA form, the CDR3 reads TGCGCCAGCAGCTTCACCGGACAGGGGGCTAATGAAAAACTGTTTTTT. The variable domain in full, completed from reference TRBV5-1 and TRBJ1-4, reads KAGVTQTPRYLIKTRGQQVTLSCSPISGHRSVSWYQQTPGQGLQFLFEYFSETQRNKGNFPGRFSGRQFSNSRSEMNVSTLELGDSALYLCASSFTGQGANEKLFFGSGTQLSVL.

V usage is TRBV7-2 and J usage is TRBJ2-1, with D tentatively TRBD1 (6 bases). CDR3 length: 16 amino acids. Between the trimmed V and J ends, which lost 5 bases and 8 bases, there was a span of 22 bases. Germline V lookup: CDR1 SGHTA, CDR2 FQGNSA. CDR3 amino acids: CASSPIRGRAGDEQFF. In DNA form, the CDR3 reads TGTGCCAGCAGCCCGATTAGGGGCAGGGCAGGGGATGAGCAGTTCTTC.

This chain joins TRBV7-3 and TRBJ2-1, with a tentative D call TRBD1 (5 bases). The CDR3 runs to 15 residues. Trimming cost V 6 bases and J 0 bases, with 12 bases left between them. Germline CDR1 is SGHTA and CDR2 is FQGTGA. The CDR3 loop reads CASRETGNSYNEQFF. The CDR3 DNA reads as TGTGCCAGCAGGGAAACAGGAAACTCCTACAATGAGCAGTTCTTC.